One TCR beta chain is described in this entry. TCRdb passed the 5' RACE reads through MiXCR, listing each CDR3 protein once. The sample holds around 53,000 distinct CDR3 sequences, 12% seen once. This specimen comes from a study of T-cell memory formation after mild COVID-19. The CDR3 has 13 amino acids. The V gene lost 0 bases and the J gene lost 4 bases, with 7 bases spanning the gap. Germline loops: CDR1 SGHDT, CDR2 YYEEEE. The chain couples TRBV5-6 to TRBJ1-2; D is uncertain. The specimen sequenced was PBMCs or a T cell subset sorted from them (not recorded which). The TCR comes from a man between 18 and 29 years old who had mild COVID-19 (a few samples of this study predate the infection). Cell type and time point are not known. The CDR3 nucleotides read TGTGCCAGCAGCTTGGCTAAAGGCTATGGCTACACCTTC. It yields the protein CASSLAKGYGYTF.